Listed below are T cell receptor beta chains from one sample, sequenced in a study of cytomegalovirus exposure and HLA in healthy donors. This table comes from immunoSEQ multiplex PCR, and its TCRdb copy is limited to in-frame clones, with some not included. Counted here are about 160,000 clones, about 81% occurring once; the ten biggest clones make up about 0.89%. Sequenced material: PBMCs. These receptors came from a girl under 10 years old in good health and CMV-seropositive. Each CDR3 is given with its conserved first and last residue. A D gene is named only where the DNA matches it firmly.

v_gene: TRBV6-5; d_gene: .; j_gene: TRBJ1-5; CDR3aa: CASSYPGQPQHF
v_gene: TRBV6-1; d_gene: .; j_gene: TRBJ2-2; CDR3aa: CASSEALDTGELFF
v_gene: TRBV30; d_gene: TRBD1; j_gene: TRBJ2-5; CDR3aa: CAWKMTGGAETQYF
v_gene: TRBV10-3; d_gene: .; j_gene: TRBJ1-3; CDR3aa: CALRDGLRNTIYF
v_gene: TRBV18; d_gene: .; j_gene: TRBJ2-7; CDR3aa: CASSLRGEGAYEQYF
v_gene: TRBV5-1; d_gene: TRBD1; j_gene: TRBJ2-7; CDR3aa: CASSLVPETGGGYEQYF
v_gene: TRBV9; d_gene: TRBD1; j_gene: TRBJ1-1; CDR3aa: CASSESSGGTEAFF
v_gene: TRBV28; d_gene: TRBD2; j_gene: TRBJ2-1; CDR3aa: CASSPSGASSYNEQFF
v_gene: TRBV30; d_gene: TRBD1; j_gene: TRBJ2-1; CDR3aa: CARLNQGADNEQFF
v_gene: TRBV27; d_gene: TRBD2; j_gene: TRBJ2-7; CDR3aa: CASSLRGTTGLAYEQYF
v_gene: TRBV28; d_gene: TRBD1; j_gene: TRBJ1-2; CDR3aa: CASSLGRGPYTF
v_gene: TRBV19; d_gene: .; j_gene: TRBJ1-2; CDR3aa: CATYLPNYGYTF
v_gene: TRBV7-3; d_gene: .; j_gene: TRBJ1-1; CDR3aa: CASSFSGAAEAFF
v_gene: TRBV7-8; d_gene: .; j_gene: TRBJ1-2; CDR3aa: CASSLRTGGGYTF
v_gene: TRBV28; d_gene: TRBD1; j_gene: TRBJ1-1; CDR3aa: CASSFLGTGNTEAFF